One sample yielded the 2 T cell receptor beta chains listed below, sequenced in a study of identical twins. TCRdb re-called the 5' RACE reads through MiXCR, storing one row per CDR3 protein. The sample includes about 660,000 distinct CDR3 sequences, around 8.3% seen only once; the top ten take approximately 0.96%. Separately, the same data were catalogued under a study of yellow fever vaccine responses in identical twins.

Source material: PBMCs. The receptors derive from a woman aged 18-29 years in good health.

This clonotype has only a few counts. This chain joins TRBV27 and TRBJ2-7, with no clear D. The V and J ends lost 0 bases and 6 bases respectively, with 9 bases between them. From germline, CDR1 is MNHEY and CDR2 SMNVEV (reference sequence). The CDR3 runs 13 residues. The CDR3 DNA is TGTGCCAGCAGTTTATCTCTGGGCTCCGAGCAGTACTTC. This codes for CASSLSLGSEQYF.

This clonotype was found a few times. The rearrangement joins TRBV5-1 to TRBJ2-2; D is ambiguous. Trimming removed 4 bases from V and 5 bases from J, with 12 bases in between. Germline V lookup: CDR1 SGHRS, CDR2 YFSETQ. This CDR3 is 14 amino acids long. The CDR3 reads CASSRKAGTGELFF. For the CDR3, the DNA is TGCGCCAGCAGCCGAAAAGCCGGGACCGGGGAGCTGTTTTTT.